This entry lists 9 T cell receptor beta chains sequenced from one sample in a study of blood T cell repertoires in COVID-19 (dated by TCRdb to 2020 to 2021). Library creation used the immunoSEQ multiplex PCR assay. TCRdb retrieved this table from immuneACCESS and kept in-frame rearrangements only. Not all clones are present; in checked studies, unresolved V genes account for under half, and no reason is known for the remainder. A total of 250,000 to 300,000 clones appear in this sample, 70% to 90% of them only once. The ten largest clones take up 0.99% of the sample. Sequencing used peripheral blood. These receptors were obtained from a woman in her 40s who had recovered from COVID-19.

V and J are TRBV4-1 and TRBJ2-5; 8 bases fit TRBD1. The CDR3 loop spans 17 amino acids. The V segment lost 1 base and the J segment 5 bases; nucleotides outside the gene matches: 12. From germline, CDR1 is MGHRA and CDR2 YSYEKL. For the CDR3, the DNA is TGCGCCAGCAGCCAAGGGACAGGGCCCTCGATTGGTGAGACCCAGTACTTC. Protein: CASSQGTGPSIGETQYF.

V is TRBV19 and J is TRBJ2-1; 7 bases align to TRBD2. The J segment lost 10 bases and the V segment lost 5 bases, leaving 14 bases of the junction unmatched. Germline CDR1 LNHDA, CDR2 SQIVND (reference sequence). The CDR3 consists of 15 residues. The CDR3 DNA follows: TGTGCCAGTAGTGGCGGGAGAGCCCCCGGGGGAGAGCAGTTCTTC. Amino acid sequence: CASSGGRAPGGEQFF.

The chain carries TRBV21-1 and TRBJ2-7; no check of the table's D call, TRBD1, against the DNA was made. TRBV21-1 is given as a pseudogene. The CDR3 has 11 amino acids. The CDR3 bases are TGTGCCAGCAGCAATTTCAGAGAGCAGTACGTC. Its translation is CASSNFREQYV.

The chain couples TRBV25-1 to TRBJ2-1; D unresolved. The germline CDR1 and CDR2 sequences are MGHDK and SYGVNS. The CDR3 length is 13 residues. V was trimmed by 2 bases and J by 10 bases, leaving 12 bases between them. The CDR3 DNA reads TGTGCCAGCAGTGAACAGGCCCACTGGGAGCAGTTCTTC. The encoded protein is CASSEQAHWEQFF.

The table lists this clone with a count of one. The CDR3 here is CASSARRGTGVFF. CDR3 coding DNA: TGCGCCAGCAGTGCCCGCCGTGGGACAGGGGTGTTCTTC. The V gene is TRBV10-1, the J gene TRBJ2-1, with TRBD1 matching 10 bases. CDR3 length: 13 amino acids. Germline CDR1 and CDR2: WNHNN and SYGVQD (reference sequence). V was pared by 4 bases and J by 15 bases, with 9 bases of the junction left unmatched.

The CDR3 loop reads CASRLNWGGYNEQFF. Here the CDR3 DNA reads TGTGCCAGCAGACTAAACTGGGGGGGCTACAATGAGCAGTTCTTC. The chain is built from TRBV5-6 and TRBJ2-1; 7 nucleotides line up with TRBD2. Germline values: CDR1 SGHDT, CDR2 YYEEEE. CDR3 size: 15 residues. After removal of 5 bases from V and 3 bases from J, the junction contained 8 bases not matched to a gene.

This sequence joins TRBV28 and TRBJ1-6; D gene unclear. Germline assignment: CDR1 MDHEN and CDR2 SYDVKM. Trimming stripped 2 bases from V and 4 bases from J, with 6 bases between. The CDR3 is made up of 14 amino acids. CDR3 protein: CASSLGLYNSPLHF. The CDR3 nucleotides are TGTGCCAGCAGTTTAGGGCTGTATAATTCACCCCTCCACTTT.

This chain links TRBV3-1 (or the pseudogene TRBV3-2) with TRBJ1-1; tentatively, D is TRBD1 (5 bases). Germline CDR1 and CDR2: LGHDT and YNNKEL (reference sequence). CDR3 size: 14 residues. The V end was cut by 1 base, the J end by 1 base, with 7 bases between. CDR3 protein: CASSQGGRNTEAFF. As DNA, the CDR3 is TGTGCCAGCAGCCAAGGGGGCAGGAACACTGAAGCTTTCTTT.

V and J are TRBV6-5 and TRBJ2-2, with D possibly being TRBD2 (5 bases). CDR1 is MNHEY and CDR2 is SVGAGI in the germline V gene. The CDR3 is 12 residues long. Trimming took 7 bases from V and 6 from J, leaving 9 bases between them. The CDR3 nucleotides read TGTGCCAGCACAGACGGGGCCGGGGAGCTGTTTTTT. It encodes CASTDGAGELFF.